This T cell receptor (beta chain) was identified during a study of blood T cell repertoires in COVID-19. Study-wide background: Material from acute and convalescent COVID-19 was sourced from the United States, Italy and Spain. Sources were T cells, B-cell-depleted T cells, or PBMCs; the material itself was cDNA or gDNA.

Under the authors' procedure: The authors estimated nucleated cell counts from reference gene primer amplification. Data came from immunoSEQ multiplex PCR; TCRdb stores just in-frame clones and leaves some out. That table furnishes V, J and clone size, whereas the DNA furnished D and trimming. Of over 250,000 clones listed, approximately 87% are singletons. This clone has only one observation. CDR1 is SGDLS, CDR2 YYNGEE, per germline. The CDR3 extends over 15 amino acids. V was shortened by 6 bases and J by 0 bases, with 13 bases between the two germline ends. This TCR came from a woman aged 45 to 65 with acute or convalescent COVID-19. The J gene is TRBJ1-5, the V gene TRBV9, with a weak D call TRBD1 (5 bases). The specimen was peripheral blood. The CDR3 bases are TGTGCCAGCAATGCGGAGGGGTTTAGCAATCAGCCCCAGCATTTT. Its translation is CASNAEGFSNQPQHF.